The clone carrying this T cell receptor beta chain has just one count. Its specificity is not known. This entry comes from a study of cytomegalovirus exposure and HLA in healthy donors. Study observations and caveats: Compared with the roughly 670-donor mean, an Asian-associated ancestry cluster reportedly had fewer N-insertions, according to a later analysis.

The V end was cut by 1 base, the J end by 0 bases, with 15 bases between. The CDR3 is 17 residues long. CDR1 and CDR2 (germline): MNHNS, SASEGT. The study ran its PCR with 60 Vbeta and 13 Jbeta primers. TCRdb keeps only in-frame clones here, not all; method: immunoSEQ multiplex PCR. In the table there are about 110,000 clones, around 64% of which are singletons. The material sequenced was PBMCs. This receptor was taken from a woman aged 25-40 years in good health and CMV-seronegative. The J gene is TRBJ1-1, the V gene TRBV6-1, with D maybe TRBD1 (6 bases). DNA for the CDR3: TGTGCCAGCAGTGAAGAGGAGGCAGGGGTTATGAACACTGAAGCTTTCTTT. The encoded protein is CASSEEEAGVMNTEAFF.